This TCR beta chain was identified during a study of blood T cell repertoires in COVID-19. Overall study context: Nucleic acid was either cDNA or gDNA, and it came from T cells, B-cell-depleted T cells, or PBMCs.

Trimming cost V 4 bases and J 3 bases, with 9 bases left between them. The germline CDR1 and CDR2 sequences are SGHAT and FQDESV (reference sequence). This CDR3 region has 14 residues. Here immunoSEQ multiplex PCR was the method, and the copy in TCRdb shows in-frame clones only, minus some. The sample contains about 83,000 clones, more than 80% of which appear only once. The clonotype originates from a woman of 80 years or more with acute or convalescent COVID-19. The sample consisted of peripheral blood. The chain carries TRBV11-1 and TRBJ2-2, with D hard to call. CDR3 in amino acids: CASSYGRHTGELFF. The CDR3 DNA is TGTGCCAGCAGCTACGGCAGGCACACCGGGGAGCTGTTTTTT.